The clone carrying this T cell receptor (beta chain) was detected ten times or more. The data belong to a study of low-dose radiotherapy and immunotherapy resistance in tumors. CDR1 SGHTA and CDR2 FQGTGA come from the germline V gene. The CDR3 runs 17 residues. Unmatched junction bases numbered 8, after V lost 2 bases and J lost 3 bases. A constant-region primer paired with the V-primer adapter amplified TCRs over around 18 PCR cycles. TCRdb reprocessed the reads via MiXCR and lists one record per CDR3 protein. This sample carries tens of thousands of distinct CDR3 sequences, 12% of them seen once, and the ten largest clones take roughly 6.2%. Stated time point: before trial treatment. Eligibility was restricted to patients presenting with advanced solid tumors that lacked tumor-infiltrating lymphocytes.

The clonotype comes from a female donor with ovarian cancer. The input for sequencing was PBMCs, taken before treatment. This chain connects TRBV7-3 to TRBJ2-1; 9 bases agree with TRBD1. The CDR3 loop reads CASSLYGTGNIYNEQFF. DNA of the CDR3: TGTGCCAGCAGCTTATACGGGACAGGGAACATCTACAATGAGCAGTTCTTC.